This T cell receptor beta chain was profiled in a study of shared clonotypes between healthy human individuals. Overall study results and limits: Shared across a few donors were approximately 5% of the naive CD4 clonotypes. Apart from blood, nothing was sampled; tissue repertoires likely differ.

Original processing notes: Without quality scores, immunoSEQ junctional reads could not be filtered like full-length reads. Clones were sequenced by immunoSEQ multiplex PCR, and TCRdb holds only the in-frame ones, with some missing. V, J and clone size are taken as reported in that table, and D and trimming were inferred from the DNA itself. The sample has fewer than 2.5 million clones, under 95% seen once; the top ten hold approximately 0.36%. About this clone itself: The antigen is not known.

V shed 3 bases and J shed 4 bases, with 18 bases lying between them. Germline V gene data show CDR1 as SGHAT and CDR2 as FQNNGV. This CDR3 is 16 amino acids long. Sequencing was carried out using naive CD4+ T cells from PBMCs. Indicated subset: CD45RA+ positively selected. The receptor was derived from a man aged 18 to 35 in good health. Some clones in this sample may be carry-over from other donors' samples. The chain has TRBV11-2 and TRBJ2-5; D is possibly TRBD1 (6 bases). CDR3 bases: TGTGCCAGCAGCTTCACAGCAGGGGCGCCAGGAGAGACCCAGTACTTC. It specifies CASSFTAGAPGETQYF. Combining the CDR3 with reference TRBV11-2 and TRBJ2-5 gives the whole variable domain EAGVAQSPRYKIIEKRQSVAFWCNPISGHATLYWYQQILGQGPKLLIQFQNNGVVDDSQLPKDRFSAERLKGVDSTLKIQPAKLEDSAVYLCASSFTAGAPGETQYFGPGTRLLVL.